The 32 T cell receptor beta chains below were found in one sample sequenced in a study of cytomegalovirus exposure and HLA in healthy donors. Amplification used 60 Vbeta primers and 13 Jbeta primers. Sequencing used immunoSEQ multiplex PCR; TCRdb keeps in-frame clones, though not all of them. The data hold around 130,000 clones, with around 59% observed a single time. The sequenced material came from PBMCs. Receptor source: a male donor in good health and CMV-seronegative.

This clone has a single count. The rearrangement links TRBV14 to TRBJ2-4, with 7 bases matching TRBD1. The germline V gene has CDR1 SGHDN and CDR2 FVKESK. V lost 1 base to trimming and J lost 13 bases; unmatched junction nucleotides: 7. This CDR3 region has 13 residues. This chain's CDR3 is CASSQARYRGQYF. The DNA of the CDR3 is TGTGCCAGCAGCCAAGCCAGGTACAGGGGACAGTACTTC.

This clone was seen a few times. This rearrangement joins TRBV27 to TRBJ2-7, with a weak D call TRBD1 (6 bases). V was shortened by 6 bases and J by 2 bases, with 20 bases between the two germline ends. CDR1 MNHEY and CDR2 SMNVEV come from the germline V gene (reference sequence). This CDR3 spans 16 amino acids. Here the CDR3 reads CASSLSLGTSAYEQYF. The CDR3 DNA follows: TGTGCCAGCAGCCTAAGTCTGGGGACATCCGCCTACGAGCAGTACTTC.

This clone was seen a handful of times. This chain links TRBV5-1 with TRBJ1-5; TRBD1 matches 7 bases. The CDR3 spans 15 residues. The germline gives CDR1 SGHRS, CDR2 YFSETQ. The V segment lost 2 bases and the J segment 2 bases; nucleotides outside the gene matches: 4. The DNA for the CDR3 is TGCGCCAGCAGCTTAGAGGGGGCCGGCAATCAGCCCCAGCATTTT. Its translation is CASSLEGAGNQPQHF. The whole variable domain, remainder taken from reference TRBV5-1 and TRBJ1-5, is KAGVTQTPRYLIKTRGQQVTLSCSPISGHRSVSWYQQTPGQGLQFLFEYFSETQRNKGNFPGRFSGRQFSNSRSEMNVSTLELGDSALYLCASSLEGAGNQPQHFGDGTRLSIL.

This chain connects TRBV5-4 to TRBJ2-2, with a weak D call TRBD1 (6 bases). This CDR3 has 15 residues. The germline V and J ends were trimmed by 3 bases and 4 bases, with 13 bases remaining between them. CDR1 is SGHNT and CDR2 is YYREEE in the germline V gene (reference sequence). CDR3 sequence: CASSSKRGSTGELFF. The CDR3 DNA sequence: TGTGCCAGCAGCTCGAAGAGGGGGAGCACCGGGGAGCTGTTTTTT.

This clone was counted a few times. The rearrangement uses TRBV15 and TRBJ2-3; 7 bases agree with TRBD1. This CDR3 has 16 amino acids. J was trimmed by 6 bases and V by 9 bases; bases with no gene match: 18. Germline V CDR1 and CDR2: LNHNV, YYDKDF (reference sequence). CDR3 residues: CATGLPGTALSDTQYF. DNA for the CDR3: TGTGCCACTGGGCTTCCCGGGACAGCGCTTTCTGATACGCAGTATTTT.

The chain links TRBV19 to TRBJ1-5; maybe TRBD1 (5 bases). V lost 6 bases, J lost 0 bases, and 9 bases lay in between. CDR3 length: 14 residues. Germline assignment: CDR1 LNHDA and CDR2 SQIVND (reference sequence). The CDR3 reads CASRIGGSNQPQHF. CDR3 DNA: TGTGCCAGTAGAATCGGGGGTAGCAATCAGCCCCAGCATTTT.

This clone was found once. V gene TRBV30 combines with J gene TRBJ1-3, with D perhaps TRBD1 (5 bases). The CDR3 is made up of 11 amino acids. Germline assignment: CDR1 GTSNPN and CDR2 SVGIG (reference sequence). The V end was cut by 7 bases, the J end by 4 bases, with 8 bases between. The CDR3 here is CAYKGGNTIYF. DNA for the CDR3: TGTGCCTATAAGGGGGGAAACACCATATATTTT.

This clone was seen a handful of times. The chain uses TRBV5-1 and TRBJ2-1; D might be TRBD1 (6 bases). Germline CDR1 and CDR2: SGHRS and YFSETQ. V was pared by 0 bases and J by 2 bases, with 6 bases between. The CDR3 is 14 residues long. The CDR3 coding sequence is TGCGCCAGCAGCTTGGACAGGGCCTACAATGAGCAGTTCTTC. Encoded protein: CASSLDRAYNEQFF.

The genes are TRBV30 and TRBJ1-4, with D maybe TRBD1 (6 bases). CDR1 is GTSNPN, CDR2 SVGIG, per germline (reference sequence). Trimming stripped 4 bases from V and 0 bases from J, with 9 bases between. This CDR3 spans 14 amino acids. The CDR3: CAWTGVSTNEKLFF. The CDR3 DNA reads TGTGCCTGGACAGGGGTATCAACTAATGAAAAACTGTTTTTT. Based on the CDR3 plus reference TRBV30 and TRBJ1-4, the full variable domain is SQTIHQWPATLVQPVGSPLSLECTVEGTSNPNLYWYRQAAGRGLQLLFYSVGIGQISSEVPQNLSASRPQDRQFILSSKKLLLSDSGFYLCAWTGVSTNEKLFFGSGTQLSVL.

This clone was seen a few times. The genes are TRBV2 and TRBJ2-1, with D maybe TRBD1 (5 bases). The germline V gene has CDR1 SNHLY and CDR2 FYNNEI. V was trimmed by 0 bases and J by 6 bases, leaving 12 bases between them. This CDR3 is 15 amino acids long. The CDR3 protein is CASSEAARVSNEQFF. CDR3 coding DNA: TGTGCCAGCAGTGAAGCGGCCAGGGTGAGCAATGAGCAGTTCTTC.

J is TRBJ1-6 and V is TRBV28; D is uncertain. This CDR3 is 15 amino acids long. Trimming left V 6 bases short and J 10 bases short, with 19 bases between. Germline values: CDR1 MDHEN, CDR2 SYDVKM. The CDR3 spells CASRPPGSATSPLHF. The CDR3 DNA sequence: TGTGCCAGCAGACCTCCGGGGTCTGCAACATCACCCCTCCACTTT. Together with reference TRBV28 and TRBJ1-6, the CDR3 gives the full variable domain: DVKVTQSSRYLVKRTGEKVFLECVQDMDHENMFWYRQDPGLGLRLIYFSYDVKMKEKGDIPEGYSVSREKKERFSLILESASTNQTSMYLCASRPPGSATSPLHFGNGTRLTVT.

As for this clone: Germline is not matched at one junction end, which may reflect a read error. For the CDR3, the DNA is TGTTCCAGCAGCTGGACAGACTACGAGCAGTACTTC. Residues: CSSSWTDYEQYF. This chain uses TRBV7-9 with TRBJ2-7; D perhaps matches TRBD1 (6 bases). The CDR3 has 12 residues. CDR1 is SEHNR and CDR2 is FQNEAQ in the germline V gene (reference sequence).

CDR3 sequence reads: CASSFGYSTDTQYF. The CDR3 DNA is TGTGCCAGCAGCTTCGGGTATAGCACAGATACGCAGTATTTT. The rearrangement joins TRBV7-6 to TRBJ2-3; D gene ambiguous. Germline CDR1 is SGHVS and CDR2 is FNYEAQ. The CDR3 totals 14 residues. Trimming shortened V by 3 bases and J by 0 bases, and 7 bases separated the two germline ends. The full variable domain, in which reference TRBV7-6 and TRBJ2-3 provide the parts outside the CDR3, is GAGVSQSPRYKVTKRGQDVALRCDPISGHVSLYWYRQALGQGPEFLTYFNYEAQQDKSGLPNDRFSAERPEGSISTLTIQRTEQRDSAMYRCASSFGYSTDTQYFGPGTRLTVL.

DNA for the CDR3: TGTGCCAGCACCCAAACTAGCGGGGGACCAGATACGCAGTATTTT. This encodes CASTQTSGGPDTQYF. This chain links TRBV9 with TRBJ2-3; 11 bases map to TRBD2. Germline CDR1 reads SGDLS; CDR2 reads YYNGEE. Germline trimming cut 6 bases from V and 4 bases from J; bases unmatched to any gene: 7. The CDR3 sequence is 15 residues long.

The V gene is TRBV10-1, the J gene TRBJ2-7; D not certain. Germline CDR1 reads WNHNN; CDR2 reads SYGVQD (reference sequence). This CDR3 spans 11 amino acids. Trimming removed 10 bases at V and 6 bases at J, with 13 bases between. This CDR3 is CAKTRITEQYF. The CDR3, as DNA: TGCGCCAAAACGCGGATCACCGAGCAGTACTTC.

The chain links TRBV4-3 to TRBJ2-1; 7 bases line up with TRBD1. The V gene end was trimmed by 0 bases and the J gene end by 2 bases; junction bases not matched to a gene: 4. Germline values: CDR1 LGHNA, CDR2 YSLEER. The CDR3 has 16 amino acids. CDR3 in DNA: TGCGCCAGCAGCCAAGATCTGACAGGGACCTACAATGAGCAGTTCTTC. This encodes CASSQDLTGTYNEQFF.

CDR3 nucleotide sequence: TGTGCCAGCAGCGCCGGGTTCTCAGCCAGCGAAGCTTTCTTT. Translated: CASSAGFSASEAFF. The chain couples TRBV6-4 to TRBJ1-1; D is unclear. The germline CDR1 and CDR2 sequences are MRHNA and SNTAGT. The length of the CDR3 is 14 residues. V dropped 6 bases and J dropped 8 bases, with 19 bases sitting between them.

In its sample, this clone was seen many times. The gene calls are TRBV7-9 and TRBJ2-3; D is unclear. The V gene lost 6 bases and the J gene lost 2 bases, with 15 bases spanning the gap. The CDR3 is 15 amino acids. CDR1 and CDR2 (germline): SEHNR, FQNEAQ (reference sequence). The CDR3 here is CASSLRRLDTDTQYF. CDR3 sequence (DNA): TGTGCCAGCAGTCTAAGGCGACTCGACACAGATACGCAGTATTTT.

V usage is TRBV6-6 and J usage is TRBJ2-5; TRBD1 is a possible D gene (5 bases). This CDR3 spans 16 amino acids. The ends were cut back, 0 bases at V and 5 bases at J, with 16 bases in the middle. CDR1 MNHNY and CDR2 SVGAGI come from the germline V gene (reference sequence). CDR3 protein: CASSYSSGAGFETQYF. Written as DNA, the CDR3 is TGTGCCAGCAGTTACTCGTCTGGGGCAGGGTTTGAGACCCAGTACTTC.

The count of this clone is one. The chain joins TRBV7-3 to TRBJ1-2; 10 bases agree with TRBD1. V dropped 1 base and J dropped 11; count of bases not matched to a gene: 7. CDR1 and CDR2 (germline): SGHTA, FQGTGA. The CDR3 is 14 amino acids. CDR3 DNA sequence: TGTGCCAGCAGCTTAAGTGGGACAGGGGAAGGGTACACCTTC. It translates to CASSLSGTGEGYTF.

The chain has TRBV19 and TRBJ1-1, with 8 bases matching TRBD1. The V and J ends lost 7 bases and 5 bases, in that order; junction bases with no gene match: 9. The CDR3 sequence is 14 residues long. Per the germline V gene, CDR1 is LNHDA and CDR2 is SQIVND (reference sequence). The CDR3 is CASNPGGGRTEAFF. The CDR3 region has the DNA TGTGCCAGTAACCCAGGGGGCGGAAGGACTGAAGCTTTCTTT.

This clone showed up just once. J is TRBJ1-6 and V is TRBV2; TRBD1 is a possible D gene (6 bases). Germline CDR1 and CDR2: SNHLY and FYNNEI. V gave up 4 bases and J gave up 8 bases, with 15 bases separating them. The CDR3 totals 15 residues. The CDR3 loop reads CASSVQGAPDSPLHF. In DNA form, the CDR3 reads TGTGCCAGCAGTGTACAGGGTGCTCCTGATTCACCCCTCCACTTT.

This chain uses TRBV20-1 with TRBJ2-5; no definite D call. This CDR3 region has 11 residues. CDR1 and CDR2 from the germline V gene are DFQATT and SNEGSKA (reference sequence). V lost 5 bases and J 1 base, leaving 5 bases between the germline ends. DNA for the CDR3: TGCAGTGCTGAGCTCCAAGAGACCCAGTACTTC. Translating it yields CSAELQETQYF.

The CDR3 loop is CAWTVTGVNTEAFF. The CDR3 DNA is TGTGCCTGGACGGTCACAGGGGTGAACACTGAAGCTTTCTTT. The rearrangement joins TRBV30 to TRBJ1-1; 7 positions agree with TRBD1. The CDR3 sequence is 14 residues long. CDR1 is GTSNPN and CDR2 is SVGIG in the germline V gene (reference sequence). The trim removed 4 bases at V and 0 bases at J, leaving 5 bases unmatched.

In nucleotides, the CDR3 is TGTGCCAGCAGCTCCGTAGCGGGGGGAAATTATGAGCAGTTCTTC. This codes for CASSSVAGGNYEQFF. This rearrangement joins TRBV11-2 to TRBJ2-1; 10 nucleotides match TRBD2. Germline loops: CDR1 SGHAT, CDR2 FQNNGV. The CDR3 has 15 residues. Trimming removed 4 bases from V and 8 bases from J; junction bases left unmatched: 8.

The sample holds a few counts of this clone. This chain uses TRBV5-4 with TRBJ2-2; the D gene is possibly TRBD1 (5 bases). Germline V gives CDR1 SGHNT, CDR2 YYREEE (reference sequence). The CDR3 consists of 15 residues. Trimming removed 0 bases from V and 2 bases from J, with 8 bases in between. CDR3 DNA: TGTGCCAGCAGCTTGGCGCAGGGCAACACCGGGGAGCTGTTTTTT. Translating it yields CASSLAQGNTGELFF.

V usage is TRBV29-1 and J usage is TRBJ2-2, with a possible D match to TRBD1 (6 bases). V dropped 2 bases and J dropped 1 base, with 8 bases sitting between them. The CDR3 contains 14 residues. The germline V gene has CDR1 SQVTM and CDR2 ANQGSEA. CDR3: CSVEQGLNTGELFF. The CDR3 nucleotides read TGCAGCGTTGAACAGGGGCTGAACACCGGGGAGCTGTTTTTT.

The CDR3, as DNA: TGTGCCAGCAGCTTGATGGGACAAGGTTATGAAAAACTGTTTTTT. Translating it yields CASSLMGQGYEKLFF. V gene TRBV5-4 combines with J gene TRBJ1-4; the D gene is possibly TRBD1 (6 bases). The germline CDR1 and CDR2 sequences are SGHNT and YYREEE (reference sequence). CDR3 length: 15 amino acids. V shed 1 base and J shed 6 bases, with 13 bases lying between them.

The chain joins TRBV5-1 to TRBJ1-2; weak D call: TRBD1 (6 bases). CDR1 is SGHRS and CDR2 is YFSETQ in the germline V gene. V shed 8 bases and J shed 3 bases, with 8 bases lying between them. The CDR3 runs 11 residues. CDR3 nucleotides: TGCGCCAGTGGGGGCGACTATGGCTACACCTTC. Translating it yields CASGGDYGYTF. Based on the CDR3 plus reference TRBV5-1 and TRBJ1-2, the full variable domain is KAGVTQTPRYLIKTRGQQVTLSCSPISGHRSVSWYQQTPGQGLQFLFEYFSETQRNKGNFPGRFSGRQFSNSRSEMNVSTLELGDSALYLCASGGDYGYTFGSGTRLTVV.

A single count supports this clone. The CDR3 region has the DNA TGCAGCGTTGAGTTCTCAGGGGGCACAGATACGCAGTATTTT. This codes for CSVEFSGGTDTQYF. The V gene is TRBV29-1, the J gene TRBJ2-3; weak D call: TRBD1 (6 bases). This CDR3 spans 14 amino acids. Germline V gene lookup returns CDR1 SQVTM and CDR2 ANQGSEA. Trimming took 3 bases from V and 1 from J, leaving 11 bases between them.

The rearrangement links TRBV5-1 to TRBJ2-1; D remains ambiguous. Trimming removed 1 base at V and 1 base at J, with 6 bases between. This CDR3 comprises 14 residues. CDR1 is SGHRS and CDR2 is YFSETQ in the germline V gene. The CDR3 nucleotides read TGCGCCAGCAGCTTGCCCAATTCCTACAATGAGCAGTTCTTC. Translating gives CASSLPNSYNEQFF.

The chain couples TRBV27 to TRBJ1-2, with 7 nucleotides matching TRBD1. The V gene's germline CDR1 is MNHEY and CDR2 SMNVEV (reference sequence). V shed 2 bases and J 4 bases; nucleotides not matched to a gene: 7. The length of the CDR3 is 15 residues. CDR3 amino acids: CASSLNRGGGYGYTF. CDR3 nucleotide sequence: TGTGCCAGCAGTTTAAACAGGGGCGGTGGCTATGGCTACACCTTC.